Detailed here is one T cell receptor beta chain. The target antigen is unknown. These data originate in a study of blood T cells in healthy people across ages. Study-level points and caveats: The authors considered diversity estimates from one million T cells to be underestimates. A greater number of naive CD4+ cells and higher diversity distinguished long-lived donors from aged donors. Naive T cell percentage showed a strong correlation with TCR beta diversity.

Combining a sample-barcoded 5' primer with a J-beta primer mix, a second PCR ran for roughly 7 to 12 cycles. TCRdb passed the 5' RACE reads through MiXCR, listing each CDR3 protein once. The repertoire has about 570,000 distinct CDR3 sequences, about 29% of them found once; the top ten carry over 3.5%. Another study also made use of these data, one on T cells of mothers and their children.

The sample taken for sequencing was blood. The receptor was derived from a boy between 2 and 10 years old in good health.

The DNA for the CDR3 is TGTGCCAGCAGCTTGGTGCGGCGGATCACAGATACGCAGTATTTT. Residues: CASSLVRRITDTQYF. This sequence joins TRBV5-6 and TRBJ2-3; D gene uncertain. The V end was cut by 0 bases, the J end by 2 bases, with 10 bases between. The germline CDR1 and CDR2 sequences are SGHDT and YYEEEE. The CDR3 extends over 15 amino acids.